These 6 T cell receptor beta chains came from one sample sequenced in a study of blood T cell repertoires in COVID-19. Sequenced by immunoSEQ multiplex PCR; TCRdb stores in-frame clones only, minus some. The table records roughly 73,000 clones, about 84% of them present only once. The sample was peripheral blood. The receptors shown here come from a human donor in a cohort sampled during active COVID-19.

V is TRBV3-1 (or the pseudogene TRBV3-2) and J is TRBJ2-3; the D is unclear. Germline V gene data show CDR1 as LGHDT and CDR2 as YNNKEL (reference sequence). V was pared by 2 bases and J by 0 bases, with 9 bases between. The CDR3 is 15 amino acids. The CDR3 sequence is CASSQWQISTDTQYF. CDR3 in DNA: TGTGCCAGCAGCCAATGGCAAATTAGCACAGATACGCAGTATTTT.

The chain links TRBV12-3 or TRBV12-4 to TRBJ1-1, with D perhaps TRBD1 (6 bases). This CDR3 spans 12 amino acids. Trimming took 6 bases from V and 8 from J, leaving 13 bases between them. The DNA for the CDR3 is TGTGCCAGCAGCCCAGGGGTTCGCGAAGCTTTCTTT. The encoded protein is CASSPGVREAFF.

This clone was found once. The chain uses TRBV5-8 and TRBJ1-4; 12 nucleotides match TRBD1. J lost 0 bases, V lost 2 bases, and 2 bases had no gene match. Germline lookup yields CDR1 SGHTS and CDR2 YDEGEE. The CDR3 sequence is 17 residues long. In DNA, the CDR3 is TGTGCCAGCAGCTTCGGGACAGGGGGCGCAACTAATGAAAAACTGTTTTTT. Translated: CASSFGTGGATNEKLFF.

CDR3 protein: CASSYSGRRHPYEQYF. The CDR3 bases are TGTGCCAGCAGTTACTCGGGTAGGCGACATCCCTACGAGCAGTACTTC. J is TRBJ2-7 and V is TRBV6-5; D unresolved. Trimming left V 0 bases short and J 2 bases short, with 14 bases between. CDR3 length equals 16 residues. Germline assignment: CDR1 MNHEY and CDR2 SVGAGI.

The chain is built from TRBV29-1 and TRBJ1-2; 7 nucleotides match TRBD1. Trimming at V came to 4 bases and at J to 7 bases, leaving 6 bases not matched to a gene. Germline V CDR1 and CDR2: SQVTM, ANQGSEA. The CDR3 totals 12 residues. CDR3 DNA sequence: TGCAGCGTTGGGTCCCCAGGGGGTGGCTACACCTTC. Protein sequence: CSVGSPGGGYTF.

The chain links TRBV6-2 or TRBV6-3 to TRBJ1-2; D gene ambiguous. V lost 5 bases and J 6 bases, leaving 19 bases between the germline ends. Germline V gene lookup returns CDR1 MNHEY and CDR2 SVGEGT. The CDR3 has 15 amino acids. The CDR3 protein is CASSDPGGGENGYTF. In DNA form, the CDR3 reads TGTGCCAGCAGTGACCCGGGCGGAGGAGAGAATGGCTACACCTTC.